The clone carrying this TCR beta chain was recorded a few times. Its antigen is unidentified. The CDR3 runs 14 residues. V gave up 0 bases and J gave up 2 bases, with 11 bases separating them. Germline V lookup: CDR1 GTSNPN, CDR2 SVGIG (reference sequence). The data were obtained in a study of response to subunit inactivated influenza vaccine. Broader study findings: That few new T cells are recruited by each seasonal influenza vaccination was the authors' suggestion.

A single record per CDR3 protein comes from TCRdb applying MiXCR to the RT-PCR reads. The sample consists of a few hundred thousand distinct CDR3 sequences, 6% to 9% of them appearing once. This receptor was taken from a man between 50 and 70 years old who received an inactivated influenza vaccine. This specimen consisted of PBMCs from blood, obtained less than 25 months after vaccination. The rearrangement links TRBV30 to TRBJ2-7; maybe TRBD2 (5 bases). The CDR3 DNA sequence: TGTGCCTGGAGTGTACTCTGGAGGACCTACGAGCAGTACTTC. This sequence encodes CAWSVLWRTYEQYF.